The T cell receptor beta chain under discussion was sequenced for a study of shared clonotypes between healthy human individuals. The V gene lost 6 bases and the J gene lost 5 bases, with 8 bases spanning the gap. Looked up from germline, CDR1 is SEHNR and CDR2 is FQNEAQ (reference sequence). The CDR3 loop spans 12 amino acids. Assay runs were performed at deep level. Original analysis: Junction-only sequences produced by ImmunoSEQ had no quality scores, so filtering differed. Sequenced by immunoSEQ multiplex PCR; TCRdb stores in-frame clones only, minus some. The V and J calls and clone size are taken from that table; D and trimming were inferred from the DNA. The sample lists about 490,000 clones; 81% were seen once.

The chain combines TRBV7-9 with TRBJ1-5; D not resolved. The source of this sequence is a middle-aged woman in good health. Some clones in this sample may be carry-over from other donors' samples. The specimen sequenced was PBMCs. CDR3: CASSITDQPQHF. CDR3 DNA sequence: TGTGCCAGCAGTATTACAGATCAGCCCCAGCATTTT.